Given below is one T cell receptor (beta chain) in context. Its antigen is as yet unknown. The sample has other DNA sequences that encode this CDR3 too. The sample originates from a study of beta chain features in type 1 diabetes. The study reverse transcribed the entire isolated RNA, so it sequenced expressed TCRB transcripts. Using immunoSEQ multiplex PCR, the repertoire was profiled, and TCRdb retains in-frame clones only, with some absent. The profile covers 600,000 to 700,000 clones, with roughly 13% appearing a single time and 0.02% to 0.025% taken by the ten largest. Study results and limitations: Moderate but significant shortening of TCRB CDR3s was recorded in all four CD4+ subsets from Type 1 diabetes patients. A greater similarity of naive, central memory and Treg TCRB repertoires was seen among patients than among healthy donors. Type 1 diabetes patients had VDJ junctions that carried fewer insertions and more deletions.

The TCR comes from a young man with type 1 diabetes. The sequencing sample was made of naive CD4+ T cells from blood.

The CDR3 here is CAWSVGNSYEQYF. CDR3 DNA: TGTGCCTGGAGTGTTGGGAACTCCTACGAGCAGTACTTC. The chain has TRBV30 and TRBJ2-7; D remains unclear. The germline V gene encodes CDR1 GTSNPN and CDR2 SVGIG (reference sequence). V was clipped by 0 bases and J by 0 bases, with 6 bases between them. This CDR3 is built from 13 residues. Combining the CDR3 with reference TRBV30 and TRBJ2-7 gives the whole variable domain SQTIHQWPATLVQPVGSPLSLECTVEGTSNPNLYWYRQAAGRGLQLLFYSVGIGQISSEVPQNLSASRPQDRQFILSSKKLLLSDSGFYLCAWSVGNSYEQYFGPGTRLTVT.